The 24 T cell receptor beta chains in this list originate from one sample, sequenced in a study of blood T cell repertoires in COVID-19 (dated by TCRdb to between 2020 and 2021). Receptor amplification or capture employed the immunoSEQ multiplex PCR assay. The table comes from immuneACCESS by way of TCRdb, which keeps in-frame sequences with V and J called. Part of the clones is missing from these tables; in studies checked, under half for an unresolved V gene and the rest for unknown reasons. Counted in this sample were tens of thousands of clones; more than 75% of them appeared once. Together, the top ten hold over 4.5% of the sample. Sequencing input: peripheral blood. Receptor source: a woman aged 60-75 years with acute or convalescent COVID-19.

The chain has TRBV11-3 and TRBJ2-1, with 8 bases lining up with TRBD1. Germline CDR1 and CDR2: SGHNT and YENEEA. Trimming cost V 5 bases and J 8 bases; bases outside gene matches: 8. The CDR3 has 14 residues. The CDR3 nucleotides read TGTGCCAGCAGCCGGGACAGGTTAAGTGATGAGCAGTTCTTC. Its translation is CASSRDRLSDEQFF. Variable domain in full (rest from reference TRBV11-3 and TRBJ2-1): EAGVVQSPRYKIIEKKQPVAFWCNPISGHNTLYWYLQNLGQGPELLIRYENEEAVDDSQLPKDRFSAERLKGVDSTLKIQPAELGDSAVYLCASSRDRLSDEQFFGPGTRLTVL.

The chain has TRBV25-1 and TRBJ1-3, with 10 bases identical to TRBD1. Looked up from germline, CDR1 is MGHDK and CDR2 is SYGVNS. The CDR3 runs to 16 residues. The ends lost 7 bases at V and 2 bases at J; junction bases unmatched: 8. The CDR3 spells CASTLGQGTAGNTIYF. The CDR3 region has the DNA TGTGCCAGCACCCTGGGACAGGGGACGGCTGGAAACACCATATATTTT.

This chain connects TRBV14 to TRBJ1-6, with D possibly TRBD1 on 6 matching bases. Trimming shortened V by 5 bases and J by 5 bases, and 10 bases separated the two germline ends. The CDR3 extends over 14 amino acids. The germline V gene has CDR1 SGHDN and CDR2 FVKESK. CDR3 residues: CASSWGLDNSPLHF. In DNA form, the CDR3 reads TGTGCCAGCAGCTGGGGGCTGGATAATTCACCCCTCCACTTT.

V is TRBV4-3 and J is TRBJ2-3, with TRBD2 matching over 10 bases. The CDR3 has 18 amino acids. The V segment lost 0 bases and the J segment 3 bases; nucleotides outside the gene matches: 9. In germline, CDR1 is LGHNA, CDR2 YSLEER. The CDR3 DNA sequence: TGCGCCAGCAGCCAAGATTGGAGCGGGAGGGGCATGACAGATACGCAGTATTTT. This encodes CASSQDWSGRGMTDTQYF.

This chain joins TRBV21-1 and TRBJ2-1; TRBD2 is the table's D call and was not checked against the DNA. TRBV21-1 is described as a pseudogene. The length of the CDR3 is 19 residues. The CDR3 loop reads CASSKWPRTSGGSYNEQFF. The CDR3 bases are TGTGCCAGCAGCAAATGGCCCAGGACTAGCGGGGGCTCCTACAATGAGCAGTTCTTC.

V is TRBV12-5 and J is TRBJ2-5; TRBD2 might be the D (6 bases). Germline values: CDR1 LGHNT, CDR2 FRNRAP. The CDR3 covers 14 residues. Trimming took off 4 bases at V and 0 bases at J, with 9 bases between the two ends. The CDR3 DNA is TGTGCTAGTGGTTCCCGGGAGTACCAAGAGACCCAGTACTTC. Its protein is CASGSREYQETQYF.

There are a few counts of this clone. The J gene is TRBJ2-1, the V gene TRBV5-4; 9 bases align to TRBD1. Germline V CDR1 and CDR2: SGHNT, YYREEE (reference sequence). The CDR3 covers 14 residues. V lost 6 bases, J lost 1 base, and 2 bases stayed unmatched. CDR3 protein: CASTGTGSYNEQFF. The DNA of the CDR3 is TGTGCCAGCACCGGGACAGGGTCCTACAATGAGCAGTTCTTC. Complete variable domain (other parts from reference TRBV5-4 and TRBJ2-1): ETGVTQSPTHLIKTRGQQVTLRCSSQSGHNTVSWYQQALGQGPQFIFQYYREEENGRGNFPPRFSGLQFPNYSSELNVNALELDDSALYLCASTGTGSYNEQFFGPGTRLTVL.

The gene calls are TRBV11-2 and TRBJ1-2; perhaps TRBD1 as D (6 bases). Germline V CDR1 and CDR2: SGHAT, FQNNGV. The CDR3 has 15 amino acids. V lost 5 bases, J lost 4 bases, and 17 bases lay in between. The CDR3 nucleotides are TGTGCCAGCAGCCGCGGGCCCGGGACAATCTATGGCTACACCTTC. Its protein is CASSRGPGTIYGYTF.

The chain is built from TRBV10-3 and TRBJ1-1; D is uncertain. Germline assignment: CDR1 ENHRY and CDR2 SYGVKD. The CDR3 consists of 15 residues. V gave up 3 bases and J gave up 1 base, with 12 bases separating them. CDR3 loop: CAISDFRTSNTEAFF. In DNA form, the CDR3 reads TGTGCCATCAGTGATTTCAGGACTTCGAACACTGAAGCTTTCTTT.

About this clone itself: The sample has other DNA sequences that encode this CDR3 too. The chain carries TRBV11-2 and TRBJ2-2; 7 bases map to TRBD2. The V segment lost 1 base and the J segment 5 bases; nucleotides outside the gene matches: 1. The germline CDR1 and CDR2 sequences are SGHAT and FQNNGV. The CDR3 sequence is 14 residues long. CDR3 protein: CASSLAGGTGELFF. The CDR3 DNA reads TGTGCCAGCAGCTTAGCGGGGGGTACCGGGGAGCTGTTTTTT. The full variable domain, rest sourced from reference TRBV11-2 and TRBJ2-2, is EAGVAQSPRYKIIEKRQSVAFWCNPISGHATLYWYQQILGQGPKLLIQFQNNGVVDDSQLPKDRFSAERLKGVDSTLKIQPAKLEDSAVYLCASSLAGGTGELFFGEGSRLTVL.

The rearrangement links TRBV5-1 to TRBJ2-3, with a tentative D call TRBD1 (5 bases). The germline gives CDR1 SGHRS, CDR2 YFSETQ. The V and J ends lost 4 bases and 2 bases respectively, with 14 bases between them. The CDR3 has 15 residues. The CDR3 sequence: CASSMTDRHTDTQYF. CDR3 coding DNA: TGCGCCAGCAGCATGACAGACCGACACACAGATACGCAGTATTTT.

The rearrangement joins TRBV6-1 to TRBJ2-2; 11 bases line up with TRBD2. Germline V gene lookup returns CDR1 MNHNS and CDR2 SASEGT. The CDR3 has 16 residues. The trim removed 0 bases at V and 5 bases at J, leaving 2 bases unmatched. CDR3 nucleotide sequence: TGTGCCAGCAGTGAAGCCTTAGCGGGGGGGACCGGGGAGCTGTTTTTT. It specifies CASSEALAGGTGELFF.

As DNA, the CDR3 is TGTGCCAGCAGCCAAGTTACTGATGGTCGAGCTTTCTTT. This translates into CASSQVTDGRAFF. The genes are TRBV3-1 (or the pseudogene TRBV3-2) and TRBJ1-1; D is ambiguous. Germline V gives CDR1 LGHDT, CDR2 YNNKEL (reference sequence). This CDR3 is built from 13 residues. With 1 base removed from V and 10 bases from J, the gap between germline ends came to 13 bases.

This clone was picked up one time. The rearrangement joins TRBV6-5 to TRBJ2-1; a weak D match, TRBD2 (5 bases). V was pared by 5 bases and J by 8 bases, with 19 bases between. Germline values: CDR1 MNHEY, CDR2 SVGAGI. The length of the CDR3 is 15 residues. The CDR3 DNA sequence: TGTGCCAGCAGTCCTCCGAGGGTAGACGTCTATGAGCAGTTCTTC. Translated, it gives CASSPPRVDVYEQFF.

This clone was counted once. The CDR3 DNA reads TGTGCCAGCAGTGGAGGGTTAGCTAGGGCGGGTGAGCAGTTCTTC. This translates into CASSGGLARAGEQFF. The chain couples TRBV2 to TRBJ2-1, with D tentatively TRBD2 (5 bases). The CDR3 has 15 residues. CDR1 is SNHLY, CDR2 FYNNEI, per germline. Trimming took off 4 bases at V and 9 bases at J, with 19 bases between the two ends.

This chain uses TRBV7-9 with TRBJ2-7; 14 bases map to TRBD2. Trimming at V came to 4 bases and at J to 0 bases, leaving 5 bases not matched to a gene. Germline lookup yields CDR1 SEHNR and CDR2 FQNEAQ (reference sequence). This CDR3 spans 17 amino acids. This CDR3 reads CASSSGTSGGSSYEQYF. Here the CDR3 DNA reads TGTGCCAGCAGCTCGGGGACTAGCGGGGGAAGCTCCTACGAGCAGTACTTC.

This chain uses TRBV6-5 with TRBJ1-2; TRBD1 matches at 8 bases. V was pared by 1 base and J by 8 bases, with 9 bases of the junction left unmatched. Germline V lookup: CDR1 MNHEY, CDR2 SVGAGI. CDR3 length: 15 amino acids. The DNA of the CDR3 is TGTGCCAGCAGTTACTTCCCCCCCAGGGGGCAAGGCTACACCTTC. It encodes CASSYFPPRGQGYTF.

The genes are TRBV11-1 and TRBJ2-7, with 9 bases that match TRBD1. The V segment lost 6 bases and the J segment 4 bases; nucleotides outside the gene matches: 10. The CDR3 is 15 residues long. Germline lookup yields CDR1 SGHAT and CDR2 FQDESV (reference sequence). CDR3 amino acids: CASSYRTGAAYEQYF. The CDR3 DNA follows: TGTGCCAGCAGTTACCGGACAGGGGCTGCGTACGAGCAGTACTTC.

This clone was counted once. The rearrangement links TRBV16 to TRBJ1-6; D not resolved. V lost 0 bases and J 9 bases, leaving 3 bases between the germline ends. CDR3 length: 12 residues. Germline loops: CDR1 KGHSY, CDR2 FQNENV. CDR3 in amino acids: CASSQSRSPLHF. DNA for the CDR3: TGTGCCAGCAGCCAATCTCGTTCACCCCTCCACTTT.

J is TRBJ2-2 and V is TRBV7-2; 10 bases line up with TRBD2. Germline trimming cut 5 bases from V and 5 bases from J; bases unmatched to any gene: 8. Per the germline V gene, CDR1 is SGHTA and CDR2 is FQGNSA. The CDR3 contains 16 residues. The CDR3 loop is CASSPEAGGPTGELFF. In nucleotides, the CDR3 is TGTGCCAGCAGCCCCGAAGCGGGAGGGCCGACCGGGGAGCTGTTTTTT. Drawing the rest from reference TRBV7-2 and TRBJ2-2, the complete variable domain is GAGVSQSPSNKVTEKGKDVELRCDPISGHTALYWYRQSLGQGLEFLIYFQGNSAPDKSGLPSDRFSAERTGGSVSTLTIQRTQQEDSAVYLCASSPEAGGPTGELFFGEGSRLTVL.

The chain recombines TRBV12-3 or TRBV12-4 with TRBJ1-2; D uncertain. The CDR3 runs 13 residues. V was trimmed by 5 bases and J by 0 bases, leaving 7 bases between them. Here the CDR3 reads CASSIIANYGYTF. CDR3 nucleotides: TGTGCCAGCAGTATCATAGCTAACTATGGCTACACCTTC.

The chain employs TRBV14 and TRBJ2-7, with D maybe TRBD2 (5 bases). The CDR3 contains 15 residues. Trimming left V 0 bases short and J 4 bases short, with 13 bases between. Germline values: CDR1 SGHDN, CDR2 FVKESK. The CDR3 coding sequence is TGTGCCAGCAGCCAAGAGCGGAGGACCCGATACGAGCAGTACTTC. Its translation is CASSQERRTRYEQYF.

This clone appeared a single time. The rearrangement joins TRBV11-2 to TRBJ2-5; a possible D gene is TRBD1 (6 bases). CDR1 and CDR2 from the germline V gene are SGHAT and FQNNGV. The CDR3 spans 14 residues. Deletions cut 5 bases from V and 2 bases from J, with 12 bases between. The CDR3 sequence: CASSPGQIQETQYF. CDR3 DNA sequence: TGTGCCAGCAGCCCTGGACAGATTCAAGAGACCCAGTACTTC.

The chain combines TRBV4-1 with TRBJ1-6; no firm D call. V was cut by 4 bases and J by 9 bases, with 16 bases left in between. Germline V CDR1 and CDR2: MGHRA, YSYEKL. This CDR3 region has 15 residues. CDR3 residues: CASSRDREYGSPLHF. Here the CDR3 DNA reads TGCGCCAGCAGCCGAGATCGGGAGTATGGTTCACCCCTCCACTTT.